This T cell receptor beta chain stems from a study of blood T cell repertoires in COVID-19. Overall study: Material from acute and convalescent COVID-19 was sourced from the United States, Italy and Spain.

Clones were read by immunoSEQ multiplex PCR, and TCRdb kept only the in-frame ones, dropping some. This table holds 200,000 to 300,000 clones, about 83% found once. Enrolled through a virtual design, the participants were between about 18 and 89 years of age and came from 24 US areas. What the recovered Cohort 3 donors had was two negative PCRs, clearance, or symptom resolution. This CDR3 region has 14 residues. V was shortened by 0 bases and J by 7 bases, with 12 bases between the two germline ends. The germline gives CDR1 MNHEY, CDR2 SVGEGT. Sequenced input: PBMCs or T cells enriched from blood (not recorded which). V gene TRBV6-2 or TRBV6-3 combines with J gene TRBJ2-5; a possible D gene is TRBD1 (6 bases). The receptor comes from a woman aged 45-60 years who had recovered from COVID-19. Written as DNA, the CDR3 is TGTGCCAGCAGTTACTCGAGGGGGTCAGGGACCCAGTACTTC. As protein: CASSYSRGSGTQYF.